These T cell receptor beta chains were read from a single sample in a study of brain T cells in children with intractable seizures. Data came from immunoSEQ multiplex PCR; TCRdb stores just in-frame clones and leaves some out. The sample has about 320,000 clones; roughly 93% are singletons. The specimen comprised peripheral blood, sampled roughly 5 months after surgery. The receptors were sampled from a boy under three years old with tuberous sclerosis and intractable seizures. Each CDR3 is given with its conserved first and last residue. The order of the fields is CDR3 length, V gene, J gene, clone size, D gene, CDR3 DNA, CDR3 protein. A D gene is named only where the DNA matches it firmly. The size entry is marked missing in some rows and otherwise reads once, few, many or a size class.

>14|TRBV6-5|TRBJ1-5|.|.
TGTGCCAGCAGTTACGACGTTGATAATCAGCCCCAGCATTTT
CASSYDVDNQPQHF
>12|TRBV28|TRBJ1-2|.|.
TGTGCCAGCAGTTTATACACCTATGGCTACACCTTC
CASSLYTYGYTF
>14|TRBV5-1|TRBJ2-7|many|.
TGCGCCAGCAGCTTGGAGGACCCCCTGGACGAGCAGTACTTC
CASSLEDPLDEQYF
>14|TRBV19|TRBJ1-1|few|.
TGTGCCAGTAGTATAGGGGGGATGAACACTGAAGCTTTCTTT
CASSIGGMNTEAFF
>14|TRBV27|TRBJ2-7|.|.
TGTGCCAGCAGTTTATCGGGTTCCGGGTCTCAGCAGTACTTC
CASSLSGSGSQQYF
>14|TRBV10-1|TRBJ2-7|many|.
TGCGCCAGCAGTGAGTCGTTTGCCTCCGGTGAGCAGTACTTC
CASSESFASGEQYF
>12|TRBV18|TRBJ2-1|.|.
TGTGCCAGCTCACCCCCTTACAATGAGCAGTTCTTC
CASSPPYNEQFF
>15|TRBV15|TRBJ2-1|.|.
TGTGCCACCAGTCCTTCGGGGCTCTCCTACAATGAGCAGTTCTTC
CATSPSGLSYNEQFF
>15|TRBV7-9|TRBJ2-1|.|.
TGTGCCAGCAGCTTAATTGGCGGTTTCCACAATGAGCAGTTCTTC
CASSLIGGFHNEQFF
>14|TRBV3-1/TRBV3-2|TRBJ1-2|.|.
TGTGCCAGCAGCCAACTTTCGGACAGAGTTGGCTACACCTTC
CASSQLSDRVGYTF
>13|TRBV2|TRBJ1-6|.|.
TGTGCCAGCAGTGTTAACAGAAATTCACCCCTCCACTTT
CASSVNRNSPLHF
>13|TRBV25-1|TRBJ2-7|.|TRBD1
TGTGCCAGTCTGGGACAGGGTATTTACGAGCAGTACTTC
CASLGQGIYEQYF
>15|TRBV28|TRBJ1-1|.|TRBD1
TGTGCCAGCAGTTTGCGGACAGGGTCGAACACTGAAGCTTTCTTT
CASSLRTGSNTEAFF
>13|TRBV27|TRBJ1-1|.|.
TGTGCCAGCAGTCTGTCCCGGGACACTGAAGCTTTCTTT
CASSLSRDTEAFF
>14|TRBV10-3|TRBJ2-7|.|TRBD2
TGTGCCATCAGCCTAGGGGGACTAGCTTACGAGCAGTACTTC
CAISLGGLAYEQYF
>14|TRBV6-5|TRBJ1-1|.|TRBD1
TGTGCCAGCAGTTACGACAGGGCGAACACTGAAGCTTTCTTT
CASSYDRANTEAFF
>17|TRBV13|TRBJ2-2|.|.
TGTGCCAGCAGCTTAGAGTTTTACGGTTCTGGGGCCGGGGAGCTGTTTTTT
CASSLEFYGSGAGELFF
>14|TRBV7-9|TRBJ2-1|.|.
TGTGCCAGCAGTCCAGGGGTCTCCTACAATGAGCAGTTCTTC
CASSPGVSYNEQFF
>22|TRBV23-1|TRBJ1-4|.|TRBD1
TGCGCCAGCAGTCAGCAGAGGGGGGCCGGGACAGGACCCCAGCCAACTAATGAAAAACTGTTTTTT
CASSQQRGAGTGPQPTNEKLFF
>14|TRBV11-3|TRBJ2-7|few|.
TGTGCCAGCAGCCCGACAGGTAGCTCCTACGAGCAGTACTTC
CASSPTGSSYEQYF
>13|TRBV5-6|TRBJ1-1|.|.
TGTGCCAGCAGCGCCCAGATGAACACTGAAGCTTTCTTT
CASSAQMNTEAFF
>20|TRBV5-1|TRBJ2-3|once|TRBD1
TGCGCCAGCAGCTCCGGGACAGGACTACTAGGTCTAAGGACCACAGATACGCAGTATTTT
CASSSGTGLLGLRTTDTQYF
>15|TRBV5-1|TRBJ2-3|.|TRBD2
TGCGCCAGCAGCTCCGGACTAGCGGGGGGGCCTACGCAGTATTTT
CASSSGLAGGPTQYF
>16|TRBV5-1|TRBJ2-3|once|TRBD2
TGCGCCAGCAGCTTGGTAGGCGGGAGAGACACAGATACGCAGTATTTT
CASSLVGGRDTDTQYF
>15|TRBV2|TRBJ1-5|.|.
TGTGCCAGCAGTGAAGTTAGGAGACGAATTCAGCCCCAGCATTTT
CASSEVRRRIQPQHF
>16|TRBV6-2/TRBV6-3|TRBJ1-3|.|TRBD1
TGTGCCAGCAGCCCTAGTCAGGGGGAAGCCGGAAACACCATATATTTT
CASSPSQGEAGNTIYF
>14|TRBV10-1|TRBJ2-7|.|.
TGCGCCAGCAGCGTGGGACGGACCCCCTACGAGCAGTACTTC
CASSVGRTPYEQYF
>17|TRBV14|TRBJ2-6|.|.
TGTGCCAGCAGCGCAGGTATCCTTAACTCTGGGGCCAACGTCCTGACTTTC
CASSAGILNSGANVLTF
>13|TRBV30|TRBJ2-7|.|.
TGTGCCTGGAGTGTAGAGAACCCCTACGAGCAGTACTTC
CAWSVENPYEQYF
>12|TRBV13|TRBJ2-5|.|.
TGTGCCAGCAGCCTCGGGGTAGAGACCCAGTACTTC
CASSLGVETQYF
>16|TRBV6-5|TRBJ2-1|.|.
TGTGCCAGCAGTTACTCAGGGCCCGCCCTCGACAATGAGCAGTTCTTC
CASSYSGPALDNEQFF
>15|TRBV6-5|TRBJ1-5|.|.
TGTGCCAGCAGTTACAGAGCCTATAGCAATCAGCCCCAGCATTTT
CASSYRAYSNQPQHF
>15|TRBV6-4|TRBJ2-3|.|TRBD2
TGTGCCAGCAGTGACTCTAGCGGGGGGGCAGATACGCAGTATTTT
CASSDSSGGADTQYF
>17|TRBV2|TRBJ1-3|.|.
TGTGCCAGCAGAGGTTCACAGGGAGGTGGAGATGGAAACACCATATATTTT
CASRGSQGGGDGNTIYF
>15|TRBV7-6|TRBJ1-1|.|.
TGTGCCAGCAGCTTAGCCCCGGACCTTTTGGCTGAAGCTTTCTTT
CASSLAPDLLAEAFF
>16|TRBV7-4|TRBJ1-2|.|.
TGTGCCAGCAGCTTACAGCTAGGGACGGATAACTATGGCTACACCTTC
CASSLQLGTDNYGYTF
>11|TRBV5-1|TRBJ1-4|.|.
TGCGCCAGCAGCTTGGGGGAAAAACTGTTTTTT
CASSLGEKLFF
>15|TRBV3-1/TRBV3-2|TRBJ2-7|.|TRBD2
TGTGCCAGCAGCCAATTTGGCGGGAGCTCCTACGAGCAGTACTTC
CASSQFGGSSYEQYF
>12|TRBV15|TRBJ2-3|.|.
TGTGCCACCAGCAGAATGGCAGATACGCAGTATTTT
CATSRMADTQYF
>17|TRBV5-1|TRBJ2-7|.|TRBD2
TGCGCCAGCAGCCCCCTCCCCGAGGCTAGCGGCTCCTACGAGCAGTACTTC
CASSPLPEASGSYEQYF
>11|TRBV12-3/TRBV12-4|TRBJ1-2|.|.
TGTGCCAGCAGTTTTGGTTCTGACTACACCTTC
CASSFGSDYTF